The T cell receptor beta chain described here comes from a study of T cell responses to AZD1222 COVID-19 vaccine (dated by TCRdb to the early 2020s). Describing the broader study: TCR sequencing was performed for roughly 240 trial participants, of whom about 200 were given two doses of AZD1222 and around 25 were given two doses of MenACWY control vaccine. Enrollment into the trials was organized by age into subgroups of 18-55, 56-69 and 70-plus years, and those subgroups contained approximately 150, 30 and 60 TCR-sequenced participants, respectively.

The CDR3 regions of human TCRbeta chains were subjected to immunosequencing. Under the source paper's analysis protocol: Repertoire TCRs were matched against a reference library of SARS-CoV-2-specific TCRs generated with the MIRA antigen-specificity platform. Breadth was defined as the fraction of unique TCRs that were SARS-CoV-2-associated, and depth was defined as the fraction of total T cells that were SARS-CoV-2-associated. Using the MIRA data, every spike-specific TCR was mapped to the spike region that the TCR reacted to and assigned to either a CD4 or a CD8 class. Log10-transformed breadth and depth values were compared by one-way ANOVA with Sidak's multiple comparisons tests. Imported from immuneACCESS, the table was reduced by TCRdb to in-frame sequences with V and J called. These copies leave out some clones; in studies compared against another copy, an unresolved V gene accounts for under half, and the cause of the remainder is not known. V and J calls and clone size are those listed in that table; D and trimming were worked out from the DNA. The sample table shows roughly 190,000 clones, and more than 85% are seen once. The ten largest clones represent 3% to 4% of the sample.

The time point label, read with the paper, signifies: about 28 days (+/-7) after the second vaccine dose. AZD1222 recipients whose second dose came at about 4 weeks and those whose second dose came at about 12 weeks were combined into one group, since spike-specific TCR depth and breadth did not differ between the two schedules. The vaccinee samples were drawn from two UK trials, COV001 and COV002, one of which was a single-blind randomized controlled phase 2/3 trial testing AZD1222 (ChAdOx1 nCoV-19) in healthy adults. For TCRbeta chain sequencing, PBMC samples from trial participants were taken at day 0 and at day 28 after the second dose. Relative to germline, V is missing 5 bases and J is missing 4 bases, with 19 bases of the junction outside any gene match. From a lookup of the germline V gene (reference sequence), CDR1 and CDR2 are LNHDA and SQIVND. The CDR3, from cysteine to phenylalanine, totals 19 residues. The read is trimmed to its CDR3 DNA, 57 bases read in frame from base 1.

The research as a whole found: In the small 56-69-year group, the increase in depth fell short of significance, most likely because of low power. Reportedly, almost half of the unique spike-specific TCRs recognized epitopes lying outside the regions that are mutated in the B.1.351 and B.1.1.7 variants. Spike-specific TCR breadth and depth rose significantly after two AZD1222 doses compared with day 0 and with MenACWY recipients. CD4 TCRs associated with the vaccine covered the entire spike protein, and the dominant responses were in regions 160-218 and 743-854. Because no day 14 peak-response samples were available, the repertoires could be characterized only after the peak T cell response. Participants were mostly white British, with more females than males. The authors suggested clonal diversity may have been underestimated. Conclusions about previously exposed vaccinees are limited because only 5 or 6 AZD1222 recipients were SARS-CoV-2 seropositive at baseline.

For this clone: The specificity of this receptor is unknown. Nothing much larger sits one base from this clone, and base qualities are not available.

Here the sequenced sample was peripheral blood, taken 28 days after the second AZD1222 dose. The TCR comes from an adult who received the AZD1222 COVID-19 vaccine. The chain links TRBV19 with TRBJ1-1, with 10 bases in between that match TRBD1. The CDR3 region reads CASSAGGAWDRGFSTEAFF. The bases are TGTGCCAGTAGTGCGGGGGGAGCCTGGGACAGGGGATTCAGCACTGAAGCTTTCTTT.